These 15 T cell receptor beta chains came from one sample sequenced in a study of cytomegalovirus exposure and HLA in healthy donors. The PCR used 60 Vbeta and 13 Jbeta primers. Here immunoSEQ multiplex PCR was the method, and the copy in TCRdb shows in-frame clones only, minus some. The repertoire holds approximately 190,000 clones, with about 70% as singletons. Sequenced input: PBMCs. These receptors were taken from a woman aged 25 to 39 in good health and CMV-seronegative.

The V gene is TRBV6-1, the J gene TRBJ2-7, with D hard to call. Germline CDR1 and CDR2: MNHNS and SASEGT. V was pared by 4 bases and J by 3 bases, with 10 bases between. The length of the CDR3 is 13 residues. For the CDR3, the DNA is TGTGCCAGCAGTGCGGCGGAAGGCTACGAGCAGTACTTC. Amino acid sequence: CASSAAEGYEQYF.

The rearrangement links TRBV27 to TRBJ2-7, with D perhaps matching TRBD2 (6 bases). The CDR3 totals 14 residues. Germline values: CDR1 MNHEY, CDR2 SMNVEV (reference sequence). V dropped 3 bases and J dropped 5 bases, with 14 bases sitting between them. The CDR3, as DNA: TGTGCCAGCAGTTTGGCGGGGTACGGCCACGAGCAGTACTTC. Translated, it gives CASSLAGYGHEQYF.

J is TRBJ2-1 and V is TRBV4-3, with TRBD1 as a possible D gene (5 bases). The germline gives CDR1 LGHNA, CDR2 YSLEER. CDR3 size: 17 residues. V was cut by 0 bases and J by 2 bases, with 14 bases left in between. For the CDR3, the DNA is TGCGCCAGCAGCCAAGACTACAAGATAGGGGCCTACAATGAGCAGTTCTTC. As protein: CASSQDYKIGAYNEQFF.

This chain connects TRBV2 to TRBJ1-2, with a possible D match to TRBD1 (5 bases). Germline V gene data show CDR1 as SNHLY and CDR2 as FYNNEI. Trimming shortened V by 2 bases and J by 7 bases, and 14 bases separated the two germline ends. This CDR3 has 14 amino acids. The CDR3 nucleotides are TGTGCCAGCAGTGAAACAGGAGGGTTGCGTGGCTACACCTTC. Amino acids: CASSETGGLRGYTF. The full variable domain, completed using reference TRBV2 and TRBJ1-2, is EPEVTQTPSHQVTQMGQEVILRCVPISNHLYFYWYRQILGQKVEFLVSFYNNEISEKSEIFDDQFSVERPDGSNFTLKIRSTKLEDSAMYFCASSETGGLRGYTFGSGTRLTVV.

This chain joins TRBV9 and TRBJ2-3, with 7 bases identical to TRBD2. The CDR3 is made up of 15 amino acids. Germline trimming cut 2 bases from V and 6 bases from J; bases unmatched to any gene: 9. The germline V gene has CDR1 SGDLS and CDR2 YYNGEE. This CDR3 reads CASSVSGTMPDTQYF. DNA of the CDR3: TGTGCCAGCAGCGTCAGCGGGACGATGCCGGATACGCAGTATTTT.

The genes are TRBV5-6 and TRBJ2-7, with D possibly being TRBD2 (5 bases). Germline assignment: CDR1 SGHDT and CDR2 YYEEEE. The CDR3 runs 14 residues. V gave up 4 bases and J gave up 2 bases, with 13 bases separating them. CDR3 protein: CASSPRGPTYEQYF. The CDR3 DNA reads TGTGCCAGCAGCCCCCGAGGGCCCACCTACGAGCAGTACTTC.

This chain joins TRBV9 and TRBJ1-4; the D gene is possibly TRBD1 (6 bases). The CDR3 spans 16 residues. Trimming left V 0 bases short and J 4 bases short, with 13 bases between. Per the germline V gene, CDR1 is SGDLS and CDR2 is YYNGEE. The CDR3 spells CASSVDQGKGNEKLFF. The CDR3 region has the DNA TGTGCCAGCAGCGTAGACCAGGGGAAGGGTAATGAAAAACTGTTTTTT.

The gene calls are TRBV2 and TRBJ1-2; 10 bases align to TRBD1. This CDR3 spans 13 amino acids. V shed 4 bases, J shed 7 bases, and the junction held 3 bases outside the gene matches. Germline-derived CDR1 and CDR2 are SNHLY and FYNNEI. The CDR3 spells CASSGQGAFGYTF. The CDR3 region has the DNA TGTGCCAGCAGTGGACAGGGGGCTTTTGGCTACACCTTC.

The rearrangement links TRBV6-6 to TRBJ1-5; 10 bases agree with TRBD1. From germline, CDR1 is MNHNY and CDR2 SVGAGI (reference sequence). This CDR3 is built from 14 residues. The J segment lost 4 bases and the V segment lost 10 bases, leaving 7 bases of the junction unmatched. CDR3 in DNA: TGTGCCATCAGCCGGGACAGGGGAAATCAGCCCCAGCATTTT. It encodes CAISRDRGNQPQHF.

This chain uses TRBV19 with TRBJ2-1; 11 bases agree with TRBD1. The CDR3 spans 17 residues. V dropped 7 bases and J dropped 3; count of bases not matched to a gene: 11. Germline V gene data show CDR1 as LNHDA and CDR2 as SQIVND (reference sequence). CDR3 coding DNA: TGTGCCAGTAACCCCAGCTTAGGGACAGGGGGCTACAATGAGCAGTTCTTC. Translation gives CASNPSLGTGGYNEQFF.

V usage is TRBV5-1 and J usage is TRBJ2-7; D might be TRBD1 (7 bases). Per the germline V gene, CDR1 is SGHRS and CDR2 is YFSETQ. V lost 3 bases, J lost 3 bases, and 16 bases lay in between. This CDR3 contains 15 residues. CDR3 DNA sequence: TGCGCCAGCAGCTCCCGTCTCAGGGGGGACTACGAGCAGTACTTC. Its protein product is CASSSRLRGDYEQYF. Using reference TRBV5-1 and TRBJ2-7 for the parts outside the CDR3, the full variable domain is KAGVTQTPRYLIKTRGQQVTLSCSPISGHRSVSWYQQTPGQGLQFLFEYFSETQRNKGNFPGRFSGRQFSNSRSEMNVSTLELGDSALYLCASSSRLRGDYEQYFGPGTRLTVT.

This clone was counted between two and nine times. The V gene is TRBV7-6, the J gene TRBJ2-2; TRBD2 matches at 9 bases. The CDR3 loop spans 20 amino acids. With 4 bases clipped from V and 5 bases from J, the junction kept 20 bases outside the gene matches. CDR1 is SGHVS and CDR2 is FNYEAQ in the germline V gene. Here the CDR3 reads CASSSISALMGGGATGELFF. CDR3 nucleotides: TGTGCCAGCAGCTCGATTAGTGCCCTCATGGGCGGGGGGGCGACCGGGGAGCTGTTTTTT.

This clone has only a few counts. The rearrangement links TRBV6-1 to TRBJ1-5; 7 bases line up with TRBD1. The germline gives CDR1 MNHNS, CDR2 SASEGT. This CDR3 spans 15 amino acids. Unmatched junction bases numbered 11, after V lost 6 bases and J lost 6 bases. CDR3 nucleotides: TGTGCCAGCAGAGCCGACAGGGCTGGGACTCAGCCCCAGCATTTT. Amino acids: CASRADRAGTQPQHF.

This clone was counted only a few times. V and J are TRBV5-4 and TRBJ1-1, with 8 positions matching TRBD1. V was pared by 7 bases and J by 7 bases, with 9 bases of the junction left unmatched. The CDR3 length is 13 residues. In germline, CDR1 is SGHNT, CDR2 YYREEE (reference sequence). The chain's CDR3 is CASGQGAAVEAFF. In nucleotides, the CDR3 is TGTGCCAGCGGACAGGGAGCCGCGGTTGAAGCTTTCTTT.

This clone was detected only a few times. The CDR3 DNA reads as TGCAGCGTTGAAGATCGGGGCGGGAGGACCTCCTACGAGCAGTACTTC. This sequence encodes CSVEDRGGRTSYEQYF. The V call is TRBV29-1, the J call TRBJ2-7; 8 bases map to TRBD2. The CDR3 loop spans 16 amino acids. The trim removed 0 bases at V and 0 bases at J, leaving 7 bases unmatched. Germline V gives CDR1 SQVTM, CDR2 ANQGSEA.